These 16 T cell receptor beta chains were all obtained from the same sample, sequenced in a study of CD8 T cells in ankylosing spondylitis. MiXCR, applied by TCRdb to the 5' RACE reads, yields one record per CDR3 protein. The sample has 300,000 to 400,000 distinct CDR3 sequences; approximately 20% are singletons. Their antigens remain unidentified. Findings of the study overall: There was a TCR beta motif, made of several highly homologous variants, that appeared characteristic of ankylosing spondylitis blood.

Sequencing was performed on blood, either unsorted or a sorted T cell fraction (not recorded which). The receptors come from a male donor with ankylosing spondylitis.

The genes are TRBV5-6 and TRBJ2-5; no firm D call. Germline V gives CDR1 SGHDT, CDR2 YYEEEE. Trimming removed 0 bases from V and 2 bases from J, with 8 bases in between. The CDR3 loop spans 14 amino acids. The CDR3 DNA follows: TGTGCCAGCAGCTTGGGACTGACACAAGAGACCCAGTACTTC. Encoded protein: CASSLGLTQETQYF.

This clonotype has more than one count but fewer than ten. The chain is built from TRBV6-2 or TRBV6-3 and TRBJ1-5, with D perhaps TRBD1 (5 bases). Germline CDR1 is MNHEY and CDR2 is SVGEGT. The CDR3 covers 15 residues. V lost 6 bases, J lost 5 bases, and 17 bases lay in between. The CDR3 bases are TGTGCCAGCAGGTCCGGGGGGTTAGGAGATCAGCCCCAGCATTTT. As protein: CASRSGGLGDQPQHF.

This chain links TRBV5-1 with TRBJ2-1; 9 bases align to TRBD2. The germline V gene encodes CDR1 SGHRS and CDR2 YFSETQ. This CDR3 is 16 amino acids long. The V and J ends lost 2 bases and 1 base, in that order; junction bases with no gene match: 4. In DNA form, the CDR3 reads TGCGCCAGCAGCTTTTTAGCGGGAGAATCCTACAATGAGCAGTTCTTC. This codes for CASSFLAGESYNEQFF. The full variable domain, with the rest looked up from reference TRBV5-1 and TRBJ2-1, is KAGVTQTPRYLIKTRGQQVTLSCSPISGHRSVSWYQQTPGQGLQFLFEYFSETQRNKGNFPGRFSGRQFSNSRSEMNVSTLELGDSALYLCASSFLAGESYNEQFFGPGTRLTVL.

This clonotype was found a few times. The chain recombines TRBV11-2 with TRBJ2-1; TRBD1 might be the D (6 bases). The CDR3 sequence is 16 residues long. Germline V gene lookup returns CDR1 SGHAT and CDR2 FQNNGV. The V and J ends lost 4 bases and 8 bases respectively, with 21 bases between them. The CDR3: CASSWTGTSKGDEQFF. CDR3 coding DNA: TGTGCCAGCAGCTGGACCGGGACATCAAAAGGCGATGAGCAGTTCTTC. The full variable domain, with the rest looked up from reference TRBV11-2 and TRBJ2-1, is EAGVAQSPRYKIIEKRQSVAFWCNPISGHATLYWYQQILGQGPKLLIQFQNNGVVDDSQLPKDRFSAERLKGVDSTLKIQPAKLEDSAVYLCASSWTGTSKGDEQFFGPGTRLTVL.

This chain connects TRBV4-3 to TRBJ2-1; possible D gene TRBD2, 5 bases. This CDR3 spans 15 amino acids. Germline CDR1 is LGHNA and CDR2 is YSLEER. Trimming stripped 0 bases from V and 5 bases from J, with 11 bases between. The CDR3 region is CASSQDFLAHNEQFF. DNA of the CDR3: TGCGCCAGCAGCCAAGATTTTCTAGCTCACAATGAGCAGTTCTTC.

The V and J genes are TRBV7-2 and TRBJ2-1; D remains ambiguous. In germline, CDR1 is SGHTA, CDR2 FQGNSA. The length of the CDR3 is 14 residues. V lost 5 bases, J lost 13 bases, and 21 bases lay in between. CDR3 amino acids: CASSRGRLTEIQFF. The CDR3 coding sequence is TGTGCCAGCAGCCGCGGACGTTTGACGGAAATTCAGTTCTTC.

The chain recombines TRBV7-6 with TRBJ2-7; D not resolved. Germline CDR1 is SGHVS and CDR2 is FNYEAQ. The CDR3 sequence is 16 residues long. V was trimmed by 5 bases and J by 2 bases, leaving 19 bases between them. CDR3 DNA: TGTGCCAGCAGCAATCGCGGTGGGAACCTCCCCTACGAGCAGTACTTC. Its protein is CASSNRGGNLPYEQYF.

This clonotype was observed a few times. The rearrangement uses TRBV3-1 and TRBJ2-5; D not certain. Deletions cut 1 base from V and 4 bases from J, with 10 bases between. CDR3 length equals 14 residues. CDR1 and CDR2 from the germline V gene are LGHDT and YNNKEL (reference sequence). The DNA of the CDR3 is TGTGCCAGCAGCCAAGCTGGGATCGGAGAGACCCAGTACTTC. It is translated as CASSQAGIGETQYF.

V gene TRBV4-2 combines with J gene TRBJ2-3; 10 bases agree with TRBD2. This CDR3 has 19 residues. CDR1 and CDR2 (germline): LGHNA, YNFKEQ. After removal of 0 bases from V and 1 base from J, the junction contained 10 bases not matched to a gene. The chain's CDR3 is CASSQERLAGEYGTDTQYF. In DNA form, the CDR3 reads TGTGCCAGCAGCCAAGAACGTCTAGCGGGAGAGTATGGCACAGATACGCAGTATTTT.

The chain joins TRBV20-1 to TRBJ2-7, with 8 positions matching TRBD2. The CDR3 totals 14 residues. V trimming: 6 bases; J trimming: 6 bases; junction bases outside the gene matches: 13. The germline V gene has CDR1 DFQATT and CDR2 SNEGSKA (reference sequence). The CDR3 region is CSAAGGGEGLEQYF. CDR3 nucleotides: TGCAGTGCAGCCGGGGGGGGAGAGGGGCTCGAGCAGTACTTC.

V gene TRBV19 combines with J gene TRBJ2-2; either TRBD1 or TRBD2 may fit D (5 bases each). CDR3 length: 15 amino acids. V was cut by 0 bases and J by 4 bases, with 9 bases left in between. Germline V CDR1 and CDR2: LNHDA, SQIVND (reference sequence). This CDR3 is CASSIEPGPTGELFF. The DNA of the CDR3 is TGTGCCAGTAGTATAGAACCGGGACCCACCGGGGAGCTGTTTTTT.

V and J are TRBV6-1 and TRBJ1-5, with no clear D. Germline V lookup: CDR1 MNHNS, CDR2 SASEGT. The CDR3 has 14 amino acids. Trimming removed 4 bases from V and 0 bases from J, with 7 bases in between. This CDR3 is CASSVRNSNQPQHF. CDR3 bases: TGTGCCAGCAGTGTACGGAATAGCAATCAGCCCCAGCATTTT.

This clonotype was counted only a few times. CDR3 in DNA: TGCAGTGCTAGCCTACTAGCGCCCTACCAAGAGACCCAGTACTTC. It encodes CSASLLAPYQETQYF. The chain is built from TRBV20-1 and TRBJ2-5, with 7 positions matching TRBD2. The CDR3 sequence is 15 residues long. Germline lookup yields CDR1 DFQATT and CDR2 SNEGSKA (reference sequence). V was pared by 3 bases and J by 0 bases, with 7 bases of the junction left unmatched.

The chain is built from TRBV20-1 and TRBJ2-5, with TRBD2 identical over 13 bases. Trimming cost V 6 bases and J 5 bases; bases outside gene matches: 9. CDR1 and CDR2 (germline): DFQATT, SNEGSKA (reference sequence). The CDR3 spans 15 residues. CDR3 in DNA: TGCAGTGCACCGACTAGCGGGAGGTCCCCGGAGACCCAGTACTTC. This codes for CSAPTSGRSPETQYF.

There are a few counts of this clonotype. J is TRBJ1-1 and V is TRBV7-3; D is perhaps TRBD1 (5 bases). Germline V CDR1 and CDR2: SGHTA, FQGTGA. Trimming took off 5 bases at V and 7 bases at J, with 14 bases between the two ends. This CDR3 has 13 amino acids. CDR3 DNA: TGTGCCAGCAGCCCTACCCCGGGGGGTGAAGCTTTCTTT. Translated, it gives CASSPTPGGEAFF.

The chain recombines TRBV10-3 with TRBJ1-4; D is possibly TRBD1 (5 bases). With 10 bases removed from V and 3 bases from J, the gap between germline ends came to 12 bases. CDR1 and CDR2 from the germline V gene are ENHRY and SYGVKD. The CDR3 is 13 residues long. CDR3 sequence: CATSTGANEKLFF. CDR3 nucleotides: TGTGCCACCTCGACGGGGGCTAATGAAAAACTGTTTTTT.